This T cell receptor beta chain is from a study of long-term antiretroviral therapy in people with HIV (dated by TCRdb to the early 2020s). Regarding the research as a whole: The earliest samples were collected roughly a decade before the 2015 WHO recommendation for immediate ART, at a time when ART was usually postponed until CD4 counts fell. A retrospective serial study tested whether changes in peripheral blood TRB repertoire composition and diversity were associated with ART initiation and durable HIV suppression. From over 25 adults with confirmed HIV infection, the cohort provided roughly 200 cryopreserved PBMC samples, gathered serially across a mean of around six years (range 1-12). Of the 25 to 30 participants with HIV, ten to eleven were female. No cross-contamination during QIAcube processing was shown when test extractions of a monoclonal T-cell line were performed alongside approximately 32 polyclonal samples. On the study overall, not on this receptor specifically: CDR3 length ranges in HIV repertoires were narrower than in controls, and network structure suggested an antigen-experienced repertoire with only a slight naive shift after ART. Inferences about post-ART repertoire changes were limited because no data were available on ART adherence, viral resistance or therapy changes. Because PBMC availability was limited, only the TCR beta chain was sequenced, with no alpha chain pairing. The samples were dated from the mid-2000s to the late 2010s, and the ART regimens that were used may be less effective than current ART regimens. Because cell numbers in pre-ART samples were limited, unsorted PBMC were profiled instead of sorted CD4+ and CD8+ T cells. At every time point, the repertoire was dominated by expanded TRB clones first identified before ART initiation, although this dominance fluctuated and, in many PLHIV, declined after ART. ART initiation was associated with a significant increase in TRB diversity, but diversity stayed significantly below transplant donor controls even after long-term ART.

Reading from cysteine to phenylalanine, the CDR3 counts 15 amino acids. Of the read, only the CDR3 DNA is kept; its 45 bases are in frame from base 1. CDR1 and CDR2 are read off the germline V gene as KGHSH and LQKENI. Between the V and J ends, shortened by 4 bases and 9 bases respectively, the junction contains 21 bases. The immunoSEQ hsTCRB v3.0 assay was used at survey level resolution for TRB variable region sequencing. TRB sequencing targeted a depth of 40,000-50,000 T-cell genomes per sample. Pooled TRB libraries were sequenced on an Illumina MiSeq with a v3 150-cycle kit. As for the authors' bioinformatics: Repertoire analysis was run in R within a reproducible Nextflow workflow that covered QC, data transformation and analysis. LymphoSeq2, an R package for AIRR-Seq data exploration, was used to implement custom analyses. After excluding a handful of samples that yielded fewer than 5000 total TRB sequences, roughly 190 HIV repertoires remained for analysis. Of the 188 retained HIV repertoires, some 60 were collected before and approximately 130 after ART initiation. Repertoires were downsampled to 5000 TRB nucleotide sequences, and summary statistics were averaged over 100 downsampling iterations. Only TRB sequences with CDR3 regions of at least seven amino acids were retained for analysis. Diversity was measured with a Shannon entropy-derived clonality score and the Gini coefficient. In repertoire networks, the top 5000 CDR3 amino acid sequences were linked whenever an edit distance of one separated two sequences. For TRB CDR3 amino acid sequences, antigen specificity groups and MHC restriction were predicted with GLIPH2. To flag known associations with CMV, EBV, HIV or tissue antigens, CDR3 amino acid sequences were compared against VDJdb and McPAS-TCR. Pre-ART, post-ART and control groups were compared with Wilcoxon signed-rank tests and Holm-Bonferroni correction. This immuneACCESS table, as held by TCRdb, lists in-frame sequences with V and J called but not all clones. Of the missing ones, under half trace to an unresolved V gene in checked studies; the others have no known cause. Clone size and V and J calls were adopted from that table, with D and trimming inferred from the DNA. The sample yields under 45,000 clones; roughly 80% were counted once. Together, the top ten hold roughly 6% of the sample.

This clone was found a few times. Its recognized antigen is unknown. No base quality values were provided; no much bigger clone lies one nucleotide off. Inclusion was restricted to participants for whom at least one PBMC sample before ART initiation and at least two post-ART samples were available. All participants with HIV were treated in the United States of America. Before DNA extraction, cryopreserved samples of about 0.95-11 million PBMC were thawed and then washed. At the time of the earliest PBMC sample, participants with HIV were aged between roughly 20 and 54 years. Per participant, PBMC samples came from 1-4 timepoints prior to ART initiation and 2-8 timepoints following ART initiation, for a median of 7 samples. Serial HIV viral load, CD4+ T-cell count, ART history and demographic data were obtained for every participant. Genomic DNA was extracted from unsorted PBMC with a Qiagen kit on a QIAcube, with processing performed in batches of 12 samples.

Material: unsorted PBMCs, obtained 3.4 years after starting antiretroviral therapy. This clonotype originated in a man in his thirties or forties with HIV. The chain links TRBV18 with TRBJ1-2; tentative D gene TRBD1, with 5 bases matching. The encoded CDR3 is CASSRTRTADLSYTF. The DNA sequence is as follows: TGTGCCAGCTCACGGACACGTACAGCAGATTTGAGCTACACCTTC.